The 30 T cell receptor beta chains listed next were all sequenced from one sample in a study of OX40 agonist ivuxolimab in advanced cancers. TCRdb's copy holds only in-frame clones and misses some; the assay was immunoSEQ multiplex PCR. The table records tens of thousands of clones, about 91% of them present only once. The sequences come from CD4+ or CD8+ T cells sorted from blood, collected in a trial of the OX40 agonist ivuxolimab. Every receptor here comes from an adult with an advanced solid tumor such as melanoma, head and neck, liver or kidney cancer.

This clone was recorded once. CDR3 sequence (DNA): TGTGCCAGCAGTTTCTTTAGGCGGACAGGGGAGTACCAAGAGACCCAGTACTTC. Protein product: CASSFFRRTGEYQETQYF. V gene TRBV28 combines with J gene TRBJ2-5, with 9 bases matching TRBD1. The junction had 11 bases not matched to a gene; V was cut back by 3 bases and J by 0 bases. Germline CDR1 is MDHEN and CDR2 is SYDVKM. This CDR3 spans 18 amino acids.

The chain joins TRBV5-4 to TRBJ1-5; maybe TRBD1 (6 bases). Trimming shortened V by 0 bases and J by 3 bases, and 10 bases separated the two germline ends. The CDR3 length is 15 residues. Germline lookup yields CDR1 SGHNT and CDR2 YYREEE (reference sequence). The CDR3 sequence is CASSLGGQINQPQHF. CDR3 nucleotide sequence: TGTGCCAGCAGCTTGGGCGGACAGATCAATCAGCCCCAGCATTTT.

The rearrangement joins TRBV18 to TRBJ2-7, with TRBD1 as a possible D gene (6 bases). Per the germline V gene, CDR1 is KGHSH and CDR2 is LQKENI. V lost 3 bases, J lost 4 bases, and 13 bases lay in between. The CDR3 contains 14 residues. The CDR3 bases are TGTGCCAGCTCACCGTTACAGGGAGATTACGAGCAGTACTTC. Protein: CASSPLQGDYEQYF. Together with reference TRBV18 and TRBJ2-7, the CDR3 gives the full variable domain: NAGVMQNPRHLVRRRGQEARLRCSPMKGHSHVYWYRQLPEEGLKFMVYLQKENIIDESGMPKERFSAEFPKEGPSILRIQQVVRGDSAAYFCASSPLQGDYEQYFGPGTRLTVT.

The chain couples TRBV7-3 to TRBJ2-3, with TRBD2 matching over 9 bases. The CDR3 contains 17 residues. The V gene's germline CDR1 is SGHTA and CDR2 FQGTGA. J gave up 4 bases and V 1 base, and 9 bases lay outside the gene matches. Here the CDR3 reads CASSLIGAGGLADTQYF. CDR3 coding DNA: TGTGCCAGCAGCTTAATTGGGGCGGGAGGGCTGGCAGATACGCAGTATTTT.

In its sample, this clone was seen a few times. The V call is TRBV5-1, the J call TRBJ2-7; D may match TRBD1 or TRBD2 (5 bases each). Germline CDR1 is SGHRS and CDR2 is YFSETQ. The CDR3 runs 13 residues. V lost 3 bases and J lost 4, with 11 bases in between. The CDR3 is CASSWGSGYEQYF. The CDR3 nucleotides read TGCGCCAGCAGCTGGGGGTCAGGGTACGAGCAGTACTTC.

J is TRBJ2-5 and V is TRBV30, with 7 positions matching TRBD1. V trimming: 3 bases; J trimming: 14 bases; junction bases outside the gene matches: 12. The CDR3 covers 12 residues. The V gene's germline CDR1 is GTSNPN and CDR2 SVGIG (reference sequence). This chain's CDR3 is CAWRGGQTHIYF. The DNA for the CDR3 is TGTGCCTGGAGAGGGGGACAGACACACATTTACTTC. Looking up the rest from reference TRBV30 and TRBJ2-5 gives the full variable domain: SQTIHQWPATLVQPVGSPLSLECTVEGTSNPNLYWYRQAAGRGLQLLFYSVGIGQISSEVPQNLSASRPQDRQFILSSKKLLLSDSGFYLCAWRGGQTHIYFGPGTRLLVL.

V and J are TRBV30 and TRBJ2-1; TRBD2 matches 7 bases. V was clipped by 4 bases and J by 4 bases; unmatched bases: 1. The CDR3 contains 12 residues. In germline, CDR1 is GTSNPN, CDR2 SVGIG (reference sequence). CDR3 amino acids: CAWTSGYNEQFF. CDR3 DNA: TGTGCCTGGACTAGCGGTTACAATGAGCAGTTCTTC.

The rearrangement uses TRBV9 and TRBJ1-2; TRBD1 might be the D (6 bases). CDR3 size: 15 residues. Germline CDR1 and CDR2: SGDLS and YYNGEE. Trimming removed 0 bases at V and 8 bases at J, with 17 bases between. CDR3 nucleotides: TGTGCCAGCAGCGTAGGGGGGCGGCAGGTGGAAGGCTACACCTTC. Its translation: CASSVGGRQVEGYTF. The full variable domain, completed using reference TRBV9 and TRBJ1-2, is DSGVTQTPKHLITATGQRVTLRCSPRSGDLSVYWYQQSLDQGLQFLIQYYNGEERAKGNILERFSAQQFPDLHSELNLSSLELGDSALYFCASSVGGRQVEGYTFGSGTRLTVV.

The rearrangement joins TRBV10-1 to TRBJ2-7; D might be TRBD2 (5 bases). V was pared by 6 bases and J by 2 bases, with 11 bases between. The CDR3 covers 13 residues. Germline-derived CDR1 and CDR2 are WNHNN and SYGVQD (reference sequence). CDR3 in DNA: TGCGCCAGCAGCCTAGCTCCCACCTACGAGCAGTACTTC. Its protein product is CASSLAPTYEQYF.

This chain connects TRBV10-3 to TRBJ2-1; TRBD2 aligns across 12 bases. This CDR3 is 19 amino acids long. In germline, CDR1 is ENHRY, CDR2 SYGVKD. With V trimmed by 2 bases and J by 7 bases, 15 bases remained unmatched. The CDR3: CAISEPPPGGTSGLNEQFF. CDR3 sequence (DNA): TGTGCCATCAGTGAGCCACCACCCGGGGGGACTAGCGGGCTTAATGAGCAGTTCTTC.

The chain employs TRBV28 and TRBJ2-3; D assignment may be TRBD1 or TRBD2 (7 bases each). Trimming cost V 3 bases and J 5 bases, with 21 bases left between them. Looked up from germline, CDR1 is MDHEN and CDR2 is SYDVKM. CDR3 length equals 17 residues. The DNA for the CDR3 is TGTGCCAGCAGTTTCTCCGCGGGGAGGGGGCTAATAGATACGCAGTATTTT. Protein: CASSFSAGRGLIDTQYF. Supplemented by reference TRBV28 and TRBJ2-3, the full variable domain reads DVKVTQSSRYLVKRTGEKVFLECVQDMDHENMFWYRQDPGLGLRLIYFSYDVKMKEKGDIPEGYSVSREKKERFSLILESASTNQTSMYLCASSFSAGRGLIDTQYFGPGTRLTVL.

The gene calls are TRBV4-1 and TRBJ1-4; 9 bases match TRBD1. V was clipped by 2 bases and J by 2 bases; unmatched bases: 9. Germline-derived CDR1 and CDR2 are MGHRA and YSYEKL. The CDR3 is 18 amino acids. Here the CDR3 DNA reads TGCGCCAGCAGCCAAAGGCCCGGACAGGGGACTACTAATGAAAAACTGTTTTTT. Its translation: CASSQRPGQGTTNEKLFF.

In its sample, this clone was seen a few times. The V gene is TRBV19, the J gene TRBJ1-2; unclear D gene. The CDR3 contains 14 residues. Germline-derived CDR1 and CDR2 are LNHDA and SQIVND (reference sequence). Between the trimmed V and J ends, which lost 10 bases and 4 bases, there was a span of 19 bases. CDR3 in amino acids: CATRDSASFYGYTF. CDR3 in DNA: TGTGCCACACGAGACTCCGCCTCTTTCTATGGCTACACCTTC. The full variable domain, with the rest looked up from reference TRBV19 and TRBJ1-2, is DGGITQSPKYLFRKEGQNVTLSCEQNLNHDAMYWYRQDPGQGLRLIYYSQIVNDFQKGDIAEGYSVSREKKESFPLTVTSAQKNPTAFYLCATRDSASFYGYTFGSGTRLTVV.

The CDR3 DNA is TGTGTCCTACAGGGGCCGGACAAAAACATTCAGTACTTC. It codes for CVLQGPDKNIQYF. The V call is TRBV28, the J call TRBJ2-4; TRBD1 matches at 7 bases. The CDR3 runs 13 residues. Looked up from germline, CDR1 is MDHEN and CDR2 is SYDVKM.

The chain recombines TRBV5-4 with TRBJ1-2; a possible D gene is TRBD1 (5 bases). Germline V gene data show CDR1 as SGHNT and CDR2 as YYREEE (reference sequence). The CDR3 contains 14 residues. Deletions cut 2 bases from V and 0 bases from J, with 8 bases between. The CDR3 loop is CASSLGTPNYGYTF. Here the CDR3 DNA reads TGTGCCAGCAGCTTAGGGACGCCTAACTATGGCTACACCTTC.

The chain has TRBV5-1 and TRBJ2-2; D is unclear. The CDR3 loop spans 11 amino acids. Germline V gene data show CDR1 as SGHRS and CDR2 as YFSETQ. Deletions cut 4 bases from V and 2 bases from J, with 0 bases between. CDR3 amino acids: CASSNTGELFF. The CDR3 coding sequence is TGCGCCAGCAGCAACACCGGGGAGCTGTTTTTT.

The chain couples TRBV5-1 to TRBJ2-5; D might be TRBD1 (6 bases). Germline V gene lookup returns CDR1 SGHRS and CDR2 YFSETQ. V lost 3 bases and J lost 3, with 18 bases in between. The CDR3 loop spans 16 amino acids. The CDR3 nucleotides are TGCGCCAGCAGCTCACAGGGTGGATTGACGAAAGAGACCCAGTACTTC. Amino acid sequence: CASSSQGGLTKETQYF.

This clone was counted a few times. V and J are TRBV6-1 and TRBJ1-5, with TRBD1 matching 7 bases. The CDR3 has 13 residues. Germline V lookup: CDR1 MNHNS, CDR2 SASEGT. Unmatched junction bases numbered 9, after V lost 11 bases and J lost 5 bases. The CDR3 nucleotides read TGTGCCGCCACCATTACAGGGGATCAGCCCCAGCATTTT. Residues: CAATITGDQPQHF.

The chain employs TRBV7-8 and TRBJ2-7, with D possibly being TRBD2 (5 bases). This CDR3 has 17 amino acids. The V and J ends lost 1 base and 5 bases respectively, with 21 bases between them. From germline, CDR1 is SGHVS and CDR2 FQNEAQ. CDR3 DNA sequence: TGTGCCAGCAGCTTAGGAGTTGGCTATGGAGGAGGCAACGAGCAGTACTTC. It is translated as CASSLGVGYGGGNEQYF.

J is TRBJ2-2 and V is TRBV30, with TRBD2 matching 7 bases. V lost 0 bases to trimming and J lost 2 bases; unmatched junction nucleotides: 3. CDR1 is GTSNPN, CDR2 SVGIG, per germline (reference sequence). The CDR3 is 15 residues long. The CDR3 region is CAWSVGGSNTGELFF. The CDR3 DNA sequence: TGTGCCTGGAGTGTCGGCGGGAGCAACACCGGGGAGCTGTTTTTT.

This CDR3 reads CASSISGRFSGNTIYF. Here the CDR3 DNA reads TGTGCCAGTAGTATCTCGGGCCGATTCTCTGGAAACACCATATATTTT. The rearrangement links TRBV19 to TRBJ1-3; no firm D call. Germline loops: CDR1 LNHDA, CDR2 SQIVND (reference sequence). The CDR3 length is 16 residues. V shed 3 bases and J shed 0 bases, with 12 bases lying between them.

This chain uses TRBV11-2 with TRBJ2-7; no clear D gene. The CDR3 length is 15 residues. CDR1 is SGHAT, CDR2 FQNNGV, per germline. V was cut by 3 bases and J by 1 base, with 13 bases left in between. CDR3 DNA: TGTGCCAGCAGCTTTTCCCGGCAGGTATCCTACGAGCAGTACTTC. This codes for CASSFSRQVSYEQYF.

The chain links TRBV7-9 to TRBJ1-4, with D hard to call. CDR3 length: 15 amino acids. Germline V gene sequence: CDR1 SEHNR, CDR2 FQNEAQ (reference sequence). The ends were cut back, 5 bases at V and 4 bases at J, with 14 bases in the middle. The CDR3 spells CASSLGQVDNEKLFF. CDR3 sequence (DNA): TGTGCCAGCAGCCTAGGTCAAGTTGATAATGAAAAACTGTTTTTT.

The rearrangement uses TRBV6-6 and TRBJ2-3; D perhaps matches TRBD2 (6 bases). CDR1 and CDR2 from the germline V gene are MNHNY and SVGAGI (reference sequence). The CDR3 totals 14 residues. Between the trimmed V and J ends, which lost 9 bases and 0 bases, there was a span of 13 bases. This chain's CDR3 is CASRRAASTDTQYF. The DNA of the CDR3 is TGTGCCAGTAGGAGGGCCGCCAGCACAGATACGCAGTATTTT.

This sequence joins TRBV5-1 and TRBJ1-1, with D perhaps matching TRBD1 (5 bases). The CDR3 extends over 14 amino acids. Deletions cut 4 bases from V and 1 base from J, with 11 bases between. Germline CDR1 reads SGHRS; CDR2 reads YFSETQ. The CDR3 bases are TGCGCCAGCAGCACGGGGCTGGGGAACACTGAAGCTTTCTTT. Encoded protein: CASSTGLGNTEAFF.

V is TRBV29-1 and J is TRBJ1-2; a possible D gene is TRBD1 (5 bases). CDR1 is SQVTM and CDR2 is ANQGSEA in the germline V gene. The CDR3 extends over 12 amino acids. Trimming stripped 1 base from V and 8 bases from J, with 11 bases between. CDR3 amino acids: CSVEGQGEGYTF. Written as DNA, the CDR3 is TGCAGCGTTGAAGGGCAGGGTGAGGGCTACACCTTC.

This chain uses TRBV28 with TRBJ1-2; D perhaps matches TRBD1 (5 bases). V lost 4 bases and J lost 8, with 11 bases in between. CDR1 and CDR2 from the germline V gene are MDHEN and SYDVKM. CDR3 length equals 12 residues. The CDR3 loop is CASSWDLLGYTF. Written as DNA, the CDR3 is TGTGCCAGCAGTTGGGACCTCCTGGGCTACACCTTC.

The DNA of the CDR3 is TGTGCCAGCAGCCCACTAGCGGGACTTACAGATACGCAGTATTTT. As protein: CASSPLAGLTDTQYF. This chain uses TRBV5-6 with TRBJ2-3; 10 bases line up with TRBD2. The CDR3 covers 15 residues. J lost 3 bases, V lost 4 bases, and 5 bases had no gene match. Germline V gives CDR1 SGHDT, CDR2 YYEEEE.

The chain couples TRBV5-1 to TRBJ2-7; D assignment may be TRBD1 or TRBD2 (7 bases each). The CDR3 covers 14 residues. Trimming shortened V by 4 bases and J by 4 bases, and 15 bases separated the two germline ends. The V gene's germline CDR1 is SGHRS and CDR2 YFSETQ. The CDR3 region is CASSGNQGGYEQYF. The CDR3 DNA is TGCGCCAGCAGCGGAAACCAGGGGGGGTACGAGCAGTACTTC.

V and J are TRBV25-1 and TRBJ1-1; D ambiguous. This CDR3 comprises 13 residues. Germline CDR1 MGHDK, CDR2 SYGVNS. With 6 bases removed from V and 5 bases from J, the gap between germline ends came to 13 bases. Written as DNA, the CDR3 is TGTGCCAGCAGCCCCGTGGGGAGGACTGAAGCTTTCTTT. It yields the protein CASSPVGRTEAFF.